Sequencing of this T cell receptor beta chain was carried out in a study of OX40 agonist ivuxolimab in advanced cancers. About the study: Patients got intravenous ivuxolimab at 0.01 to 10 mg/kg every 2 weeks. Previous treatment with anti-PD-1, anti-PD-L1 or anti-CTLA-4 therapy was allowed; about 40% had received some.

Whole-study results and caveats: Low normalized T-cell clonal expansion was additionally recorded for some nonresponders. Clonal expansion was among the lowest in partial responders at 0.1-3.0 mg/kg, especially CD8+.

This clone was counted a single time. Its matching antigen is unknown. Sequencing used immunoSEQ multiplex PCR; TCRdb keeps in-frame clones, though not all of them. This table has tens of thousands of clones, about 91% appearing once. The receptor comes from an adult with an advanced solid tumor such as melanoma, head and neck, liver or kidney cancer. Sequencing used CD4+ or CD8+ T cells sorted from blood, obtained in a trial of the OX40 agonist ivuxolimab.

The DNA for the CDR3 is TGTGCCAGCAGTTTAGGCGGGACAGCTATTGAAGCTTTCTTT. It is translated as CASSLGGTAIEAFF. This chain connects TRBV27 to TRBJ1-1; 7 nucleotides agree with TRBD1. Trimming at V came to 2 bases and at J to 7 bases, leaving 7 bases not matched to a gene. Per the germline V gene, CDR1 is MNHEY and CDR2 is SMNVEV (reference sequence). The CDR3 is made up of 14 amino acids.